Listed below are T cell receptor beta chains from one sample, sequenced in a study of blood T cell repertoires in COVID-19. TCRdb's table, derived via immunoSEQ multiplex PCR, lists solely in-frame clones and lacks some. The repertoire includes 100,000 to 150,000 clones, around four fifths of them detected once, and approximately 5.9% sits in the top ten. Input material: peripheral blood. These receptors were collected from a man older than 75 with COVID-19, enrolled during active disease. The CDR3 runs from the conserved cysteine through the conserved F or W. A D gene is named only where the DNA matches it firmly. Clone size is stated in some rows and not others, as once, few, many or a class when expanded.

D: .; V: TRBV25-1; J: TRBJ2-2; size: few; DNA: TGTGCCACCTCCCCATATGGGGGGGCGAGGACCGGGGAGCTGTTTTTT; CDR3: CATSPYGGARTGELFF
D: .; V: TRBV19; J: TRBJ1-2; size: .; DNA: TGTGCCAGTAGTATGGAGCGTTCGCCAGGGGAAGGCTACACCTTC; CDR3: CASSMERSPGEGYTF
D: TRBD2; V: TRBV3-1/TRBV3-2; J: TRBJ2-7; size: .; DNA: TGTGCCAGCAGCCAAGACTCCTCCGGGACTAGCGGGGGCCGTATCTCCTACGAGCAGTACTTC; CDR3: CASSQDSSGTSGGRISYEQYF
D: TRBD2; V: TRBV7-9; J: TRBJ2-7; size: .; DNA: TGTGCCAGCAGTGGGACTAGCGGGAGCTCCTACGAGCAGTACTTC; CDR3: CASSGTSGSSYEQYF
D: .; V: TRBV7-8; J: TRBJ2-7; size: .; DNA: TGTGCCAGCACCGAAGAGGCGGGCGGGGTGTCTTGGGAGCAGTACTTC; CDR3: CASTEEAGGVSWEQYF
D: .; V: TRBV6-5; J: TRBJ2-2; size: once; DNA: TGTGCCAGCAGTACTGGGAGACTACCAACCGGGGAGCTGTTTTTT; CDR3: CASSTGRLPTGELFF
D: .; V: TRBV11-3; J: TRBJ2-7; size: few; DNA: TGTGCCAGCAGCCCAGGGGACGCACGGGAAGAGCAGTACTTC; CDR3: CASSPGDAREEQYF
D: .; V: TRBV6-5; J: TRBJ1-1; size: .; DNA: TGTGCCAGCAGTTACGGTCAAGGTGGGAGGATTGAAGCTTTCTTT; CDR3: CASSYGQGGRIEAFF
D: .; V: TRBV10-3; J: TRBJ1-6; size: few; DNA: TGTGCCATCAGTGGTCAGGGTCCCGGTTCACCCCTCCACTTT; CDR3: CAISGQGPGSPLHF
D: .; V: TRBV6-6; J: TRBJ1-2; size: .; DNA: TGTGCCGGAGGGCGGTGGACTGGCTACACCTTC; CDR3: CAGGRWTGYTF
D: .; V: TRBV19; J: TRBJ1-2; size: .; DNA: TGTGCCAGTAAGGCGAGTTGGGGGCTTCCTAACTATGGCTACACCTTC; CDR3: CASKASWGLPNYGYTF
D: TRBD1; V: TRBV5-1; J: TRBJ2-7; size: .; DNA: TGCGCCAGCGCCAGGGGGCAGGACGAGCAGTACTTC; CDR3: CASARGQDEQYF
D: TRBD2; V: TRBV10-3; J: TRBJ2-1; size: .; DNA: TGTGCCATCAGTGAGATTGCTAGCGGGATCGAGCAGTTCTTC; CDR3: CAISEIASGIEQFF
D: TRBD1; V: TRBV29-1; J: TRBJ1-2; size: .; DNA: TGCAGCGTTGATGGACAGGGGGTTTCCTACACCTTC; CDR3: CSVDGQGVSYTF
D: TRBD2; V: TRBV5-4; J: TRBJ2-7; size: .; DNA: TGTGCCAGCAGTTCGGGGGGATACGAGCAGTACTTC; CDR3: CASSSGGYEQYF
D: .; V: TRBV28; J: TRBJ1-2; size: .; DNA: TGTGCCAGCAGTTTAAATACCCCCAACAGGGGCTACACCTTC; CDR3: CASSLNTPNRGYTF
D: .; V: TRBV5-1; J: TRBJ2-1; size: .; DNA: TGCGCCAGCAGCTTGGGACAAGCCTACAATGAGCAGTTCTTC; CDR3: CASSLGQAYNEQFF
D: TRBD1; V: TRBV24-1; J: TRBJ2-2; size: .; DNA: TGTGCCACCAGTGATCCCGGGGGACAGGGGGCGTCAGGGGAGCTGTTTTTT; CDR3: CATSDPGGQGASGELFF
D: TRBD1; V: TRBV6-5; J: TRBJ2-3; size: .; DNA: TGTGCCAGCAGGCCCGGACAGGGTTACACAGATACGCAGTATTTT; CDR3: CASRPGQGYTDTQYF
D: TRBD1; V: TRBV6-5; J: TRBJ1-3; size: .; DNA: TGTGCCAGCACCTTGGGACAGCCTTCTGGAAACACCATATATTTT; CDR3: CASTLGQPSGNTIYF
D: TRBD1; V: TRBV18; J: TRBJ1-3; size: .; DNA: TGTGCCAGCTCACCAAACACAGGGGGCGGAAACACCATATATTTT; CDR3: CASSPNTGGGNTIYF
D: .; V: TRBV19; J: TRBJ1-1; size: .; DNA: TGTGCCAGTAGTATGTCAGGGTACACTGAAGCTTTCTTT; CDR3: CASSMSGYTEAFF
D: TRBD1; V: TRBV29-1; J: TRBJ1-3; size: many; DNA: TGCAGCGCCTGGACAGGGGCAAACACCATATATTTT; CDR3: CSAWTGANTIYF
D: TRBD2; V: TRBV7-8; J: TRBJ2-1; size: .; DNA: TGTGCCAGCAGCTGGGGACTAGCGACCAATGAGCAGTTCTTC; CDR3: CASSWGLATNEQFF
D: .; V: TRBV6-2/TRBV6-3; J: TRBJ1-3; size: .; DNA: TGTGCCAGCAGTTACAAAAGTGCGGATGGAAACACCATATATTTT; CDR3: CASSYKSADGNTIYF
D: .; V: TRBV5-1; J: TRBJ1-1; size: once; DNA: TGCGCCAGCCAGGGAGGGGTTGGGACTGAAGCTTTCTTT; CDR3: CASQGGVGTEAFF
D: TRBD2; V: TRBV19; J: TRBJ2-3; size: .; DNA: TGTGCCAGTAGTATGATACGTAGCGGGAGGGGTGAAGATACGCAGTATTTT; CDR3: CASSMIRSGRGEDTQYF
D: TRBD2; V: TRBV29-1; J: TRBJ2-7; size: many; DNA: TGCAGCGTTCAGGGTGGGAGGGGTTTCGACGAGCAGTACTTC; CDR3: CSVQGGRGFDEQYF
D: TRBD2; V: TRBV6-5; J: TRBJ2-5; size: .; DNA: TGTGCCAGCAGGCTAGCGGGGCAAGAGACCCAGTACTTC; CDR3: CASRLAGQETQYF